The clone carrying this T cell receptor (beta chain) was picked up many times. Using its own MiXCR run on the PCR reads, TCRdb lists one record per CDR3 protein. The table lists about 640,000 distinct CDR3 sequences, 15% to 20% of them singletons. These data belong to a study of molecular identifiers for immune sequencing clone quantification. This CDR3 has 16 amino acids. Per germline, CDR1 SEHNR and CDR2 FQNEAQ (reference sequence). V trimming: 5 bases; J trimming: 7 bases; junction bases outside the gene matches: 9. Libraries of naive CD8 cells were prepared from about 19,000 to 1,100,000 sorted cells using 10%, 30% or 50% RNA.

The gene calls are TRBV7-9 and TRBJ2-2; 11 bases line up with TRBD2. Sequencing was performed on naive CD8+ T cells from blood, with Jurkat cell RNA spiked in. The subset was: FACS-sorted CD8+CD4-CCR7+CD45RA+ naive T cells. The origin of this receptor is a human donor in good health. Some libraries in this study had Jurkat cell RNA spiked in. The CDR3 sequence: CASSPLAGELHGELFF. The CDR3 region has the DNA TGTGCCAGCAGCCCACTAGCGGGAGAATTGCACGGGGAGCTGTTTTTT.